This TCR beta chain was sequenced in a study of cytotoxic CD8 clonotypes in ibrutinib-treated CLL. Clones were sequenced by immunoSEQ multiplex PCR, and TCRdb holds only the in-frame ones, with some missing. The data hold around 140,000 clones, with more than 75% observed a single time. The CDR3 consists of 14 residues. V shed 7 bases and J shed 3 bases, with 13 bases lying between them. Germline CDR1 is SNHLY and CDR2 is FYNNEI. This chain links TRBV2 with TRBJ1-5; D unclear. The TCR was taken from a human donor with chronic lymphocytic leukemia. The material was PBMCs, obtained after 24 months of ibrutinib treatment. This CDR3 reads CASNPAVANQPQHF. DNA for the CDR3: TGTGCCAGCAACCCGGCCGTCGCCAATCAGCCCCAGCATTTT.